This TCR beta chain came from a study of CD8 T cells in Susac syndrome. The overall study: Each patient with Susac syndrome, at the time of blood draw, was therapy-naive, on corticosteroids, or on intravenous immunoglobulin alone.

Random hexamers were used to reverse transcribe roughly 0.5 to 1 ug of RNA. It was immunoSEQ multiplex PCR that amplified TCR beta CDR3 across 54 Vbeta and 13 Jbeta. TCRdb reanalysed the immunoSEQ multiplex PCR reads using MiXCR and keeps one entry per CDR3 protein. The table records 200,000 to 300,000 distinct CDR3 sequences, 90% to 96% of them present only once. Germline CDR1 reads GTSNPN; CDR2 reads SVGIG (reference sequence). This CDR3 region has 10 residues. V lost 1 base, J lost 5 bases, and 0 bases lay in between. The specimen sequenced was CD4+ T cells from PBMCs. J is TRBJ1-3 and V is TRBV30; D unresolved. The receptor comes from a human donor with Susac syndrome. CDR3 nucleotide sequence: TGTGCCTGGAGTGGAAACACCATATATTTT. Translated, it gives CAWSGNTIYF.